This entry describes one T cell receptor beta chain. This record comes from a study of blood T cell repertoires in COVID-19. Study as a whole: The study drew acute and convalescent COVID-19 samples from the United States, Italy and Spain. T cells, B-cell-depleted T cells, or PBMCs supplied cDNA or gDNA.

The germline V and J ends were trimmed by 2 bases and 4 bases, with 8 bases remaining between them. This CDR3 comprises 14 residues. Germline CDR1 reads ENHRY; CDR2 reads SYGVKD. Original methodology: The authors estimated nucleated cell counts from reference gene primer amplification. This table comes from immunoSEQ multiplex PCR, and its TCRdb copy is limited to in-frame clones, with some not included. That table is the source of V, J and clone size, and D and trimming were worked out from the DNA. Altogether 120,000 to 150,000 clones are present, more than 70% being singletons, with the ten largest covering approximately 2.4%.

Material: peripheral blood. The receptor's source is a human donor in a cohort sampled during active COVID-19. V usage is TRBV10-3 and J usage is TRBJ1-4; D possibly corresponds to TRBD1 (5 bases). The CDR3 nucleotides read TGTGCCATCAGTGAGGGGCAGGGTAATGAAAAACTGTTTTTT. Its translation: CAISEGQGNEKLFF.